This T cell receptor beta chain was documented in a study of shared clonotypes between healthy human individuals. The authors ran the assay at deep level. Clones were sequenced by immunoSEQ multiplex PCR, and TCRdb holds only the in-frame ones, with some missing. The table lists approximately 980,000 clones, roughly 72% of them singletons. Concerning this clone itself: As yet, its antigen is unknown.

The CDR3 covers 14 residues. V shed 5 bases, J shed 8 bases, and the junction held 8 bases outside the gene matches. Germline V CDR1 and CDR2: SGHVS, FNYEAQ. Study results and caveats: Several donors held about 4.6% of naive CD4 clonotypes in common. An anticipated effect of sequencing depth on clonotype sharing among donors was recognized.

The sample was memory CD4+ T cells sorted from blood. Subset described: CD45RA-negative fraction. This receptor was identified in a man between 18 and 29 years old in good health. The chain combines TRBV7-6 with TRBJ1-4; 7 positions agree with TRBD1. The CDR3 reads CASSPQGVGEKLFF. The DNA for the CDR3 is TGTGCCAGCAGCCCGCAGGGGGTCGGGGAAAAACTGTTTTTT.